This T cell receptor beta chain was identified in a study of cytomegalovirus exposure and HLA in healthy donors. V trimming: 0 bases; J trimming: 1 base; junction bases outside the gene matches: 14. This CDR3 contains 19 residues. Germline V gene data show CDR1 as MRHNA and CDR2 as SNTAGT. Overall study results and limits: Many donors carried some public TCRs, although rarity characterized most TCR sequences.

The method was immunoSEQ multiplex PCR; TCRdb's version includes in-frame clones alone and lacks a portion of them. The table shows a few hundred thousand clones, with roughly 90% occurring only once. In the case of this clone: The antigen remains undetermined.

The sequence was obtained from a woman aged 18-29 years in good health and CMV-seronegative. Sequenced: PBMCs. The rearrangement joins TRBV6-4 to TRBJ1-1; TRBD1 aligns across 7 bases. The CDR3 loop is CASSDSRGPGVGENTEAFF. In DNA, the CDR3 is TGTGCCAGCAGTGACTCGAGGGGGCCCGGGGTGGGGGAGAACACTGAAGCTTTCTTT.